The following is a TCR beta chain sequence with its context. Its cognate antigen is unknown. Expressed TCRB transcripts were sequenced because the isolated RNA had all been reverse transcribed beforehand. Data came from immunoSEQ multiplex PCR; TCRdb stores just in-frame clones and leaves some out. The table records approximately 160,000 clones, 10% of them present only once. The CDR3 is made up of 12 amino acids. Germline V gene data show CDR1 as SNHLY and CDR2 as FYNNEI. The junction had 5 bases not matched to a gene; V was cut back by 6 bases and J by 6 bases. This record comes from a study of beta chain features in type 1 diabetes. Regarding the study as a whole: Naive, central memory and Treg TCRB repertoires appeared more alike in patients than in healthy donors. TCRB CDR3s from Type 1 diabetes patients were moderately but significantly shorter in all four CD4+ subsets. For patients and controls alike, PCR might favor shorter templates to the same degree.

A heparinised blood draw that averaged roughly 110 mL was obtained once from each donor. This rearrangement joins TRBV2 to TRBJ2-7; 7 nucleotides align to TRBD1. This TCR came from a young man with type 1 diabetes. Material: central memory CD4+ T cells from blood. The CDR3 spells CASRSDRREQYF. CDR3 nucleotide sequence: TGTGCCAGCAGGTCGGACAGGCGCGAGCAGTACTTC.